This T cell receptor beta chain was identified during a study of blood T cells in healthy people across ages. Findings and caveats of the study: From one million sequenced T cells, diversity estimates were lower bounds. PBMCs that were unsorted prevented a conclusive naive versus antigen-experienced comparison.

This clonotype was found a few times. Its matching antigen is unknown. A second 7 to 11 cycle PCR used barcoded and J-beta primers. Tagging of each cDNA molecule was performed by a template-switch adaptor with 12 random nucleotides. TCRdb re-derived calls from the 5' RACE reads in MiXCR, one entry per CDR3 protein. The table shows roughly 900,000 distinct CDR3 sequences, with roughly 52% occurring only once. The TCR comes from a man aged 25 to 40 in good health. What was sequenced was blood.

In nucleotides, the CDR3 is TGTGCCAGCCTCGTCCCAGGACAGAACTCCTACGAGCAGTACTTC. Translated: CASLVPGQNSYEQYF. This chain joins TRBV2 and TRBJ2-7; a possible D gene is TRBD1 (6 bases). Trimming removed 8 bases from V and 0 bases from J, with 17 bases in between. The CDR3 length is 15 residues. Germline V gene sequence: CDR1 SNHLY, CDR2 FYNNEI.